This is a list of T cell receptor beta chains from one sample in a study of blood T cell repertoires in COVID-19. Sequencing was performed with immunoSEQ multiplex PCR; in TCRdb, only in-frame clones are kept and a portion is missing. The table has fewer than 110,000 clones, around 80% seen once; the top ten hold 4% to 5.5%. The sequenced sample consisted of peripheral blood. The origin of the receptors is a man between 65 and 79 years old with acute or convalescent COVID-19. Each CDR3 is given with its conserved first and last residue. D genes are given only for firm matches. Rows give clone size only sometimes, using once, few, many, or a class for an expanded clone.

>few|.|TRBJ1-2|TRBV5-1
CASSLAVQDGYTF
TGCGCCAGCAGCTTGGCCGTCCAGGATGGCTACACCTTC
>.|.|TRBJ1-6|TRBV15
CATSRDLGATNSPLHF
TGTGCCACCAGCAGAGATCTAGGGGCCACCAATTCACCCCTCCACTTT
>.|.|TRBJ1-4|TRBV5-5
CASTPEVGEKLFF
TGTGCCAGCACCCCAGAGGTTGGGGAAAAACTGTTTTTT
>.|TRBD1|TRBJ1-1|TRBV4-3
CASSQDALPGQGNTEAFF
TGCGCCAGCAGCCAAGATGCGCTACCGGGACAGGGGAACACTGAAGCTTTCTTT
>.|.|TRBJ1-2|TRBV3-1/TRBV3-2
CASSQVQDFYGYTF
TGTGCCAGCAGCCAAGTCCAGGATTTCTATGGCTACACCTTC
>.|.|TRBJ2-1|TRBV29-1
CSVVLQRQYLDEQFF
TGCAGCGTTGTTTTGCAAAGACAGTATCTGGATGAGCAGTTCTTC
>.|TRBD1|TRBJ1-5|TRBV9
CASSVGPGQGDNSNQPQHF
TGTGCCAGCAGCGTTGGCCCGGGACAGGGGGATAATAGCAATCAGCCCCAGCATTTT
>.|TRBD1|TRBJ1-6|TRBV6-6
CASSSRTGGGISPLHF
TGTGCCAGCAGTTCCCGGACAGGGGGCGGGATTTCACCCCTCCACTTT
>few|.|TRBJ1-1|TRBV6-2/TRBV6-3
CASSWTERTEAFF
TGTGCCAGCAGTTGGACAGAAAGAACTGAAGCTTTCTTT
>.|.|TRBJ1-5|TRBV7-2
CASSLEVGEQPQHF
TGTGCCAGCAGCTTAGAAGTAGGGGAACAGCCCCAGCATTTT
>.|TRBD2|TRBJ2-1|TRBV12-5
CASSLSGGAGNEQFF
TGTGCTAGTTCCCTAAGCGGGGGGGCTGGCAATGAGCAGTTCTTC
>.|.|TRBJ1-2|TRBV25-1
CASRDSRMSNYGYTF
TGTGCCAGCAGGGACAGCCGTATGAGTAACTATGGCTACACCTTC
>.|.|TRBJ2-5|TRBV13
CASSLNNGKGNQYF
TGTGCCAGCAGCTTAAATAACGGGAAAGGGAACCAGTACTTC
>few|TRBD1|TRBJ1-4|TRBV7-6
CASSGTGRITNEKLFF
TGTGCCAGCAGCGGGACAGGGAGGATAACTAATGAAAAACTGTTTTTT
>.|TRBD1|TRBJ1-1|TRBV4-1
CASSQPQGWNTEAFF
TGCGCCAGCAGCCAGCCACAGGGGTGGAACACTGAAGCTTTCTTT
>few|.|TRBJ1-1|TRBV10-3
CAISGQYTEAFF
TGTGCCATCAGTGGACAGTACACTGAAGCTTTCTTT
>.|.|TRBJ2-5|TRBV4-1
CASSQGLQQETQYF
TGCGCCAGCAGCCAAGGGCTGCAACAAGAGACCCAGTACTTC
>.|TRBD1|TRBJ2-5|TRBV19
CASSFGTGGAEETQYF
TGTGCCAGTAGTTTTGGGACAGGGGGCGCGGAAGAGACCCAGTACTTC
>once|.|TRBJ2-7|TRBV6-6
CASRAEGGPSYEQYF
TGTGCCAGCAGGGCTGAGGGGGGGCCTTCCTACGAGCAGTACTTC
>.|TRBD2|TRBJ2-7|TRBV5-1
CASSLVASGGAEEQYF
TGCGCCAGCAGCTTGGTGGCTAGCGGGGGGGCTGAAGAGCAGTACTTC
>.|TRBD1|TRBJ2-7|TRBV27
CASSSPMRDRTYEQYF
TGTGCCAGCAGTTCTCCGATGCGGGACAGGACCTACGAGCAGTACTTC
>.|TRBD1|TRBJ1-2|TRBV6-5
CASSYQMDRVYGYTF
TGTGCCAGCAGTTACCAAATGGACAGGGTCTATGGCTACACCTTC
>.|TRBD1|TRBJ1-3|TRBV5-6
CASSFLGTGSGNTIYF
TGTGCCAGCAGCTTTCTTGGGACAGGGTCTGGAAACACCATATATTTT
>.|.|TRBJ1-5|TRBV23-1
CASSQDRQEANQPQHF
TGCGCCAGCAGTCAAGATAGACAGGAGGCGAACCAGCCCCAGCATTTT
>.|TRBD2|TRBJ2-7|TRBV25-1
CASSEWVTSGGLYEQYF
TGTGCCAGCAGTGAATGGGTGACTAGCGGGGGGCTATACGAGCAGTACTTC
>many|.|TRBJ1-1|TRBV11-2
CASSVFGGNTEAFF
TGTGCCAGCAGCGTCTTCGGGGGGAACACTGAAGCTTTCTTT
>.|.|TRBJ1-1|TRBV7-3
CASSPDVQGEAFF
TGTGCCAGCAGCCCGGATGTGCAGGGTGAAGCTTTCTTT
>few|TRBD1|TRBJ2-7|TRBV27
CASSLVNRGYEQYF
TGTGCCAGCAGTTTAGTGAACAGGGGGTACGAGCAGTACTTC
>.|.|TRBJ2-5|TRBV18
CASTREGQETQYF
TGTGCCAGCACCCGGGAGGGACAGGAGACCCAGTACTTC
>.|.|TRBJ2-3|TRBV15
CATRTVGLLLSTDTQYF
TGTGCCACCAGGACAGTGGGACTTCTCCTTTCCACAGATACGCAGTATTTT